Listed below are T cell receptor beta chains from one sample, sequenced in a study of beta chain features in type 1 diabetes. Repertoires were generated with immunoSEQ multiplex PCR, while TCRdb's copy carries only in-frame clones and drops some. The sample lists over 300,000 clones; 7% to 10% were seen once. The source material was central memory CD4+ T cells from blood. These receptors were obtained from a man aged 25-45 years with type 1 diabetes. CDR3s include the opening cysteine and the closing phenylalanine or tryptophan. The order of the fields is clone size, V gene, CDR3 protein. A row's size may be missing; if present it is once, few, many or a size class.

size: few
V: TRBV5-1
CDR3: CASSLGGGDTEAFF

size: .
V: TRBV9
CDR3: CASSPGLARETQYF

size: .
V: TRBV7-2
CDR3: CASSRIGRATNEKLFF

size: .
V: TRBV10-3
CDR3: CAISGGLNSPLHF

size: .
V: TRBV5-6
CDR3: CASSREISKSPLHF

size: few
V: TRBV5-1
CDR3: CASSGTGQQETQYF

size: few
V: TRBV2
CDR3: CAGRGYEETQYF

size: .
V: TRBV28
CDR3: CASTPGGADSYEQYF

size: .
V: TRBV4-1
CDR3: CASSQDPGGRTGELFF

size: .
V: TRBV9
CDR3: CASSVDYGYNSPLHF

size: many
V: TRBV5-4
CDR3: CASSLDVNEQFF

size: .
V: TRBV4-3
CDR3: CASSQPDRVINYGYTF

size: .
V: TRBV2
CDR3: CASGGLAGQETQYF

size: .
V: TRBV25-1
CDR3: CASTSGVSNYGYTF

size: few
V: TRBV9
CDR3: CASSVASGGAPETQYF

size: many
V: TRBV29-1
CDR3: CSVEGPGGHEQYF

size: .
V: TRBV10-3
CDR3: CAISGPGGGDSVGYTF

size: .
V: TRBV28
CDR3: CASSQGGSPYEQYF

size: .
V: TRBV9
CDR3: CASSVAGSVAGGNTEAFF

size: many
V: TRBV28
CDR3: CASSLVNTEAFF

size: .
V: TRBV7-2
CDR3: CASSPSDGGGYTF

size: .
V: TRBV9
CDR3: CASSHNGPNEQFF

size: .
V: TRBV10-3
CDR3: CAIRGQGDSPLHF

size: .
V: TRBV7-2
CDR3: CASSLLRASTDTQYF

size: .
V: TRBV29-1
CDR3: CSVRPGQGPDTQYF

size: many
V: TRBV4-3
CDR3: CASSQDWAGTGGYSPLHF

size: few
V: TRBV19
CDR3: CASTGQGALGYEQYF

size: .
V: TRBV23-1
CDR3: CASTQRAEGNQPQHF

size: many
V: TRBV6-5
CDR3: CASTPGVSGANVLTF

size: many
V: TRBV6-6
CDR3: CASKESPSYNEQFF

size: few
V: TRBV4-3
CDR3: CASSQGTSGVGAGYEQYF

size: .
V: TRBV9
CDR3: CASSGPEGQYYGYTF

size: .
V: TRBV9
CDR3: CASSASLDRSSYNEQFF

size: few
V: TRBV21-1
CDR3: CASSKLRDREAYEQYF

size: many
V: TRBV5-4
CDR3: CASSKDSFQQFF

size: .
V: TRBV2
CDR3: CASSEARQVGTTQYF

size: .
V: TRBV19
CDR3: CAAGQLNSPLHF

size: few
V: TRBV5-1
CDR3: CASSPGGYAGYTF

size: .
V: TRBV5-1
CDR3: CASSLGEQYEQYF

size: .
V: TRBV5-1
CDR3: CASSLMDSMNSPLHF

size: few
V: TRBV7-2
CDR3: CASSLDRGGDTQYF

size: .
V: TRBV6-5
CDR3: CASSSTTGQGTYEQYF

size: .
V: TRBV6-6
CDR3: CASSWGLAGTTDTQYF

size: many
V: TRBV29-1
CDR3: CSVEEAGELFF

size: few
V: TRBV9
CDR3: CASSVGGVETQYF

size: .
V: TRBV6-6
CDR3: CASGQTSGAPYNEQFF

size: few
V: TRBV11-2
CDR3: CASSATSFSSTDTQYF

size: many
V: TRBV5-1
CDR3: CASSPRGTEQFF

size: .
V: TRBV7-2
CDR3: CASSSGGTYEQYF

size: many
V: TRBV19
CDR3: CASSNRGNSPLHF

size: once
V: TRBV7-2
CDR3: CASTPRAGQGNSPLHF

size: .
V: TRBV14
CDR3: CASSLRGIDTQYF

size: few
V: TRBV7-9
CDR3: CASSPPRTGKNEQFF

size: many
V: TRBV2
CDR3: CASSEEQGITEAFF

size: .
V: TRBV2
CDR3: CASKRGENTGELFF

size: .
V: TRBV19
CDR3: CASSSGTGGNQPQHF

size: .
V: TRBV4-3
CDR3: CASSPSQGSSTDTQYF

size: .
V: TRBV7-8
CDR3: CASSLNTNQPQHF

size: .
V: TRBV2
CDR3: CASSDGTGSYEQYF